Below, 30 T cell receptor beta chains from the same sample are listed, as sequenced in a study of cytomegalovirus exposure and HLA in healthy donors. The PCR was carried out with 60 Vbeta primers and 13 Jbeta primers. The method was immunoSEQ multiplex PCR; TCRdb's version includes in-frame clones alone and lacks a portion of them. The table for this sample gives around 200,000 clones. The source material was PBMCs. The source is a woman between 18 and 29 years old in good health and CMV-seropositive.

V gene TRBV19 combines with J gene TRBJ1-1; D is uncertain. The length of the CDR3 is 13 residues. Trimming cost V 3 bases and J 1 base, with 6 bases left between them. Germline CDR1 LNHDA, CDR2 SQIVND (reference sequence). The CDR3 protein is CASSMARNTEAFF. For the CDR3, the DNA is TGTGCCAGTAGTATGGCAAGGAACACTGAAGCTTTCTTT.

The chain uses TRBV2 and TRBJ2-4, with 14 bases fitting TRBD2. CDR1 SNHLY and CDR2 FYNNEI come from the germline V gene. V shed 6 bases and J 1 base; nucleotides not matched to a gene: 5. The CDR3 is 17 amino acids. This CDR3 is CASRRLAGGTAKNIQYF. The CDR3, as DNA: TGTGCCAGCAGGAGACTAGCGGGAGGGACCGCCAAAAACATTCAGTACTTC.

V usage is TRBV2 and J usage is TRBJ2-3, with D perhaps TRBD2 (5 bases). Deletions cut 6 bases from V and 5 bases from J, with 9 bases between. The CDR3 consists of 12 residues. Germline CDR1 SNHLY, CDR2 FYNNEI. Here the CDR3 DNA reads TGTGCCAGCAGCAAAGAGGGAGATACGCAGTATTTT. Its translation: CASSKEGDTQYF.

The CDR3 loop reads CASSPTRGGNTIYF. CDR3 bases: TGTGCCAGCAGCCCTACCAGGGGAGGAAACACCATATATTTT. The V call is TRBV11-3, the J call TRBJ1-3; a possible D gene is TRBD1 (6 bases). The CDR3 consists of 14 residues. V lost 5 bases and J lost 4, with 12 bases in between. From germline, CDR1 is SGHNT and CDR2 YENEEA. The full variable domain, rest sourced from reference TRBV11-3 and TRBJ1-3, is EAGVVQSPRYKIIEKKQPVAFWCNPISGHNTLYWYLQNLGQGPELLIRYENEEAVDDSQLPKDRFSAERLKGVDSTLKIQPAELGDSAVYLCASSPTRGGNTIYFGEGSWLTVV.

This rearrangement joins TRBV4-2 to TRBJ2-1, with 7 bases aligning to TRBD1. The V segment lost 1 base and the J segment 5 bases; nucleotides outside the gene matches: 5. CDR1 is LGHNA and CDR2 is YNFKEQ in the germline V gene. This CDR3 spans 15 amino acids. The CDR3 coding sequence is TGTGCCAGCAGCCAAGTCGGGACAGAAAACAATGAGCAGTTCTTC. Its translation: CASSQVGTENNEQFF.

V gene TRBV1 combines with J gene TRBJ1-2; the DNA was not compared with TRBD1, the D call given in the table. TRBV1 is recorded as a pseudogene. The length of the CDR3 is 13 residues. The CDR3 bases are TGCACCAGCAGCCACCGACAGGCCCTAGGGCACACCTTC. Protein: CTSSHRQALGHTF.

This chain connects TRBV7-3 to TRBJ1-1, with 7 nucleotides matching TRBD1. CDR1 and CDR2 (germline): SGHTA, FQGTGA. The CDR3 covers 15 residues. Germline trimming cut 4 bases from V and 1 base from J; bases unmatched to any gene: 6. CDR3 DNA: TGTGCCAGCAGCTCAAAGACAGGGTCGAACACTGAAGCTTTCTTT. Translated: CASSSKTGSNTEAFF.

The chain joins TRBV7-9 to TRBJ2-7, with 7 bases aligning to TRBD1. The CDR3 covers 14 residues. Germline CDR1 SEHNR, CDR2 FQNEAQ (reference sequence). V shed 1 base and J 9 bases; nucleotides not matched to a gene: 9. The CDR3 is CASSLGDRASGQYF. The CDR3 region has the DNA TGTGCCAGCAGCTTAGGCGACAGGGCCAGCGGGCAGTACTTC.

The chain carries TRBV15 and TRBJ1-5, with a possible D match to TRBD1 (6 bases). Germline loops: CDR1 LNHNV, CDR2 YYDKDF (reference sequence). The length of the CDR3 is 15 residues. V was pared by 0 bases and J by 2 bases, with 8 bases between. As DNA, the CDR3 is TGTGCCACCAGCAGAGATGCAGGGGGCAATCAGCCCCAGCATTTT. This encodes CATSRDAGGNQPQHF.

The CDR3: CASSSGQGGEKLFF. CDR3 sequence (DNA): TGCGCCAGCAGCTCGGGACAGGGTGGAGAAAAACTGTTTTTT. The chain uses TRBV5-1 and TRBJ1-4, with 9 bases that match TRBD1. Trimming took 3 bases from V and 8 from J; bases not matched to a gene: 5. Germline CDR1 SGHRS, CDR2 YFSETQ. This CDR3 spans 14 amino acids.

The CDR3 region is CASSIEGRNEQFF. The DNA of the CDR3 is TGTGCCAGTAGTATAGAGGGGCGGAATGAGCAGTTCTTC. The rearrangement links TRBV19 to TRBJ2-1, with D possibly TRBD1 on 5 matching bases. CDR1 is LNHDA, CDR2 SQIVND, per germline (reference sequence). V lost 0 bases and J lost 7, with 7 bases in between. This CDR3 has 13 residues.

The chain links TRBV25-1 to TRBJ2-5; possibly TRBD2 for D (6 bases). CDR1 is MGHDK and CDR2 is SYGVNS in the germline V gene. Between the trimmed V and J ends, which lost 2 bases and 11 bases, there was a span of 24 bases. This CDR3 is 16 amino acids long. Here the CDR3 reads CASSEPRTPGGEKQYF. CDR3 in DNA: TGTGCCAGCAGTGAACCGCGGACTCCCGGGGGAGAAAAGCAGTACTTC.

This sequence joins TRBV7-3 and TRBJ2-5, with TRBD2 matching over 11 bases. This CDR3 is 13 amino acids long. Germline CDR1 and CDR2: SGHTA and FQGTGA. V dropped 4 bases and J dropped 5; count of bases not matched to a gene: 0. In DNA form, the CDR3 reads TGTGCCAGCAGCTGGACTAGCGGGGAGACCCAGTACTTC. It is translated as CASSWTSGETQYF.

J is TRBJ1-1 and V is TRBV25-1; D uncertain. Germline V gives CDR1 MGHDK, CDR2 SYGVNS. The V end was cut by 4 bases, the J end by 8 bases, with 11 bases between. The CDR3 totals 12 residues. For the CDR3, the DNA is TGTGCCAGCAGTGGTTCCCGAGGGGAAGCTTTCTTT. This gives the protein CASSGSRGEAFF.

The chain couples TRBV25-1 to TRBJ1-1; D gene ambiguous. Germline assignment: CDR1 MGHDK and CDR2 SYGVNS. The CDR3 sequence is 14 residues long. V dropped 1 base and J dropped 2 bases, with 8 bases sitting between them. The CDR3 reads CASSESVSNTEAFF. The CDR3 nucleotides are TGTGCCAGCAGTGAATCGGTTTCAAACACTGAAGCTTTCTTT.

The CDR3 DNA reads as TGTGCCAGCAGTCGCGACTCCTATGTCAATGAGCAGTTCTTC. Its protein product is CASSRDSYVNEQFF. This chain connects TRBV7-2 to TRBJ2-1, with D unclear. V was trimmed by 6 bases and J by 6 bases, leaving 15 bases between them. The CDR3 spans 14 residues. Per the germline V gene, CDR1 is SGHTA and CDR2 is FQGNSA.

The rearrangement links TRBV7-9 to TRBJ2-5, with 9 bases that match TRBD1. Judging by the DNA end, TRBJ2-7 fits better; the J call may be wrong. Germline CDR1 reads SEHNR; CDR2 reads FQNEAQ (reference sequence). CDR3 length equals 14 residues. The CDR3: CASSSGQGSYEQYF. CDR3 DNA sequence: TGTGCCAGCAGCTCTGGACAGGGGTCCTACGAGCAGTACTTC.

The CDR3 bases are TGTGCCAGCAGTTCCGGGTCCCTTTACTATGGCTACACCTTC. Translation gives CASSSGSLYYGYTF. The J gene is TRBJ1-2, the V gene TRBV2; D remains unclear. This CDR3 contains 14 residues. Germline assignment: CDR1 SNHLY and CDR2 FYNNEI. Deletions cut 5 bases from V and 3 bases from J, with 13 bases between.

The gene calls are TRBV2 and TRBJ1-1; D is uncertain. Trimming removed 2 bases at V and 7 bases at J, with 14 bases between. The CDR3 runs 14 residues. The germline V gene has CDR1 SNHLY and CDR2 FYNNEI. Written as DNA, the CDR3 is TGTGCCAGCAGTGAAACCGGACTCTTCGGTGAAGCTTTCTTT. Translating gives CASSETGLFGEAFF.

V and J are TRBV5-1 and TRBJ2-3, with D maybe TRBD1 (5 bases). V shed 4 bases and J shed 2 bases, with 11 bases lying between them. The CDR3 is made up of 14 amino acids. The germline V gene encodes CDR1 SGHRS and CDR2 YFSETQ. CDR3 protein: CASSPRQNTDTQYF. CDR3 coding DNA: TGCGCCAGCAGCCCAAGACAGAACACAGATACGCAGTATTTT.

The chain employs TRBV5-5 and TRBJ1-1; D is undetermined. V lost 4 bases and J lost 6, with 22 bases in between. Germline V gene lookup returns CDR1 SGHKS and CDR2 YYEKEE (reference sequence). This CDR3 spans 16 amino acids. The CDR3 nucleotides read TGTGCCAGCAGCGCGGACCGAACAACGGGAAATTCTGAAGCTTTCTTT. It encodes CASSADRTTGNSEAFF.

The V gene is TRBV10-2, the J gene TRBJ2-7, with D maybe TRBD2 (7 bases). Per the germline V gene, CDR1 is WSHSY and CDR2 is SAAADI. The length of the CDR3 is 15 residues. The ends were cut back, 6 bases at V and 0 bases at J, with 15 bases in the middle. CDR3 DNA sequence: TGCGCCAGCAGAGGGGGGGGAGGGTTCTCCTACGAGCAGTACTTC. Translating it yields CASRGGGGFSYEQYF.

The genes are TRBV29-1 and TRBJ2-5, with TRBD2 identical over 14 bases. CDR3 length: 15 amino acids. Germline values: CDR1 SQVTM, CDR2 ANQGSEA. J was trimmed by 3 bases and V by 6 bases; bases with no gene match: 6. The CDR3 protein is CSVATSGGAEETQYF. Here the CDR3 DNA reads TGCAGCGTAGCGACTAGCGGGGGGGCCGAAGAGACCCAGTACTTC.

The J gene is TRBJ2-5, the V gene TRBV18; D possibly corresponds to TRBD2 (6 bases). V dropped 6 bases and J dropped 5 bases, with 10 bases sitting between them. From germline, CDR1 is KGHSH and CDR2 LQKENI. The CDR3 runs 12 residues. CDR3 sequence (DNA): TGTGCCAGCTCTAGCGGCGAGGAGACCCAGTACTTC. It yields the protein CASSSGEETQYF.

The chain joins TRBV11-3 to TRBJ1-4, with 7 positions matching TRBD1. Germline V gene sequence: CDR1 SGHNT, CDR2 YENEEA. V was pared by 2 bases and J by 3 bases, with 3 bases of the junction left unmatched. The CDR3 spans 15 residues. CDR3 amino acids: CASSLSQGANEKLFF. CDR3 DNA sequence: TGTGCCAGCAGCTTATCGCAGGGGGCTAATGAAAAACTGTTTTTT.

The chain has TRBV9 and TRBJ1-5; TRBD1 matches 7 bases. This CDR3 is built from 15 residues. The J segment lost 5 bases and the V segment lost 3 bases, leaving 8 bases of the junction unmatched. Germline-derived CDR1 and CDR2 are SGDLS and YYNGEE. CDR3 residues: CASSEATGNDQPQHF. CDR3 nucleotides: TGTGCCAGCAGCGAGGCGACAGGGAACGATCAGCCCCAGCATTTT.

This chain links TRBV7-2 with TRBJ2-1; 7 bases map to TRBD1. V lost 3 bases and J lost 6; bases outside the gene matches: 8. CDR1 SGHTA and CDR2 FQGNSA come from the germline V gene. The CDR3 totals 15 residues. The CDR3 protein is CASSFTPDRANEQFF. The CDR3 region has the DNA TGTGCCAGCAGCTTTACCCCCGACAGGGCCAATGAGCAGTTCTTC.

This sequence joins TRBV5-1 and TRBJ1-5; 7 nucleotides match TRBD1. This CDR3 has 15 residues. Germline-derived CDR1 and CDR2 are SGHRS and YFSETQ. V lost 1 base and J lost 8; bases outside the gene matches: 9. The CDR3 bases are TGCGCCAGCAGCTTGTCCGGACAGGTAAAGGAGCCCCAGCATTTT. It codes for CASSLSGQVKEPQHF.

The chain's CDR3 is CATSRGGQGVGGELFF. The CDR3 DNA is TGTGCCACCAGCAGAGGTGGGCAGGGGGTCGGCGGGGAGCTGTTTTTT. This chain uses TRBV15 with TRBJ2-2; TRBD1 matches 7 bases. The CDR3 has 16 amino acids. Germline CDR1 is LNHNV and CDR2 is YYDKDF (reference sequence). Trimming at V came to 1 base and at J to 7 bases, leaving 9 bases not matched to a gene.

The CDR3 sequence: CASSRITGNQETQYF. The CDR3 DNA reads as TGCGCCAGCAGCCGTATTACGGGGAACCAAGAGACCCAGTACTTC. The chain employs TRBV4-3 and TRBJ2-5; weak D call: TRBD2 (5 bases). Germline-derived CDR1 and CDR2 are LGHNA and YSLEER. This CDR3 spans 15 amino acids. The V gene lost 4 bases and the J gene lost 0 bases, with 12 bases spanning the gap.